These T cell receptor beta chains were read from a single sample in a study of PD-1 blockade in classical Hodgkin lymphoma. Profiling relied on immunoSEQ multiplex PCR, and the TCRdb table lists in-frame clones only, not all of them. The repertoire holds about 90,000 clones, with around 90% as singletons. The starting material was peripheral blood mononuclear cells (PBMCs), obtained before the second cycle of nivolumab. These receptors were collected from a human donor with classical Hodgkin lymphoma. CDR3s include the opening cysteine and the closing phenylalanine or tryptophan. The order of the fields is J gene, clone size, V gene, D gene, CDR3 DNA, CDR3 protein. A D gene is named only where the DNA matches it firmly. Clone size is given for some rows only: seen once, a few or many times, or a class if the clone is expanded.

j_gene: TRBJ2-3
abundance: few
v_gene: TRBV4-1
d_gene: -
CDR3nt: TGCGCCAGCAGCCGTGATCCGGATACGCAGTATTTT
CDR3aa: CASSRDPDTQYF

j_gene: TRBJ2-7
abundance: -
v_gene: TRBV28
d_gene: TRBD2
CDR3nt: TGTGCCATCCTCCAAGAGGGAGGGAGAGGCTACGAGCAGTACTTC
CDR3aa: CAILQEGGRGYEQYF

j_gene: TRBJ2-7
abundance: -
v_gene: TRBV14
d_gene: TRBD1
CDR3nt: TGTGCCAGCAGCGTGCGACAGGGGGCGGGCGAGCAGTACTTC
CDR3aa: CASSVRQGAGEQYF

j_gene: TRBJ1-3
abundance: -
v_gene: TRBV30
d_gene: -
CDR3nt: TGTGCCTTAGGGTTGTCTGGAAACACCATATATTTT
CDR3aa: CALGLSGNTIYF

j_gene: TRBJ2-7
abundance: -
v_gene: TRBV9
d_gene: -
CDR3nt: TGTGCCAGCAGCGTAGGGCCGCCAGGCTACGAGCAGTACTTC
CDR3aa: CASSVGPPGYEQYF

j_gene: TRBJ2-3
abundance: -
v_gene: TRBV9
d_gene: -
CDR3nt: TGTGCCAGCAGCCAAGTCCCGGGCGGTACGCAGTATTTT
CDR3aa: CASSQVPGGTQYF

j_gene: TRBJ2-7
abundance: -
v_gene: TRBV29-1
d_gene: -
CDR3nt: TGCAGCGCCAACGTCGGACGGACGACCTACGGGCAGTACTTC
CDR3aa: CSANVGRTTYGQYF

j_gene: TRBJ2-7
abundance: -
v_gene: TRBV9
d_gene: -
CDR3nt: TGTGCCAGCAGCCCGGACGCGTTAACCTACGAGCAGTACTTC
CDR3aa: CASSPDALTYEQYF

j_gene: TRBJ2-3
abundance: -
v_gene: TRBV28
d_gene: TRBD1
CDR3nt: TGTGCCAGCAGTTTTGCGGGACAGGGGGAGAATACGCAGTATTTT
CDR3aa: CASSFAGQGENTQYF

j_gene: TRBJ2-7
abundance: -
v_gene: TRBV2
d_gene: -
CDR3nt: TGTGCCAGCAGGGGTGCACCGGGCCTCAGCTACGAGCAGTACTTC
CDR3aa: CASRGAPGLSYEQYF

j_gene: TRBJ2-2
abundance: -
v_gene: TRBV2
d_gene: TRBD1
CDR3nt: TGTGCCAGCAGCTCTCCGGGACAGGGGTACACCGGGGAGCTGTTTTTT
CDR3aa: CASSSPGQGYTGELFF

j_gene: TRBJ1-4
abundance: -
v_gene: TRBV5-1
d_gene: TRBD1
CDR3nt: TGCGCCAGCAGCCCACCCGACAGGGATGGTGGTGAAAAACTGTTTTTT
CDR3aa: CASSPPDRDGGEKLFF

j_gene: TRBJ1-2
abundance: -
v_gene: TRBV4-2
d_gene: TRBD1
CDR3nt: TGTGCCAGCAGCCCATCACCGAAAAAGGACAGGGGAGATGGCTACACCTTC
CDR3aa: CASSPSPKKDRGDGYTF

j_gene: TRBJ1-2
abundance: once
v_gene: TRBV5-4
d_gene: -
CDR3nt: TGTGCCAGCAGCTCCCCTCTGAGGGGACGGATTAACTATGGCTACACCTTC
CDR3aa: CASSSPLRGRINYGYTF

j_gene: TRBJ2-1
abundance: -
v_gene: TRBV27
d_gene: -
CDR3nt: TGTGCCAGCAGTTTAATGGCGGGATCTCGGAATGAGCAGTTCTTC
CDR3aa: CASSLMAGSRNEQFF

j_gene: TRBJ2-7
abundance: -
v_gene: TRBV6-5
d_gene: -
CDR3nt: TGTGCCAGCTCCTCCCCGGGGAGCCACGAGCAGTACTTC
CDR3aa: CASSSPGSHEQYF

j_gene: TRBJ1-2
abundance: -
v_gene: TRBV6-5
d_gene: TRBD1
CDR3nt: TGTGCCAGCAGTAGGGGACAGGGAGGGAGCTATGGCTACACCTTC
CDR3aa: CASSRGQGGSYGYTF

j_gene: TRBJ2-1
abundance: -
v_gene: TRBV6-1
d_gene: -
CDR3nt: TGTGCCAGCAGTGAAGCGAGGGACATGGTTTGGGCGGGCTCCTACAATGAGCAGTTCTTC
CDR3aa: CASSEARDMVWAGSYNEQFF

j_gene: TRBJ1-1
abundance: -
v_gene: TRBV27
d_gene: TRBD1
CDR3nt: TGTGCCAGCAGTTTGGGGACAGGGGGCAACGGAAACACTGAAGCTTTCTTT
CDR3aa: CASSLGTGGNGNTEAFF

j_gene: TRBJ1-5
abundance: -
v_gene: TRBV15
d_gene: -
CDR3nt: TGTGCCACCAGCATACGAAAGGATCAGCCCCAGCATTTT
CDR3aa: CATSIRKDQPQHF

j_gene: TRBJ1-1
abundance: -
v_gene: TRBV28
d_gene: -
CDR3nt: TGTGCCAGCAGTTTCGGAGGGTTGGACACTGAAGCTTTCTTT
CDR3aa: CASSFGGLDTEAFF

j_gene: TRBJ1-1
abundance: -
v_gene: TRBV6-5
d_gene: -
CDR3nt: TGTGCCAGCAGTGCCTCAGGGAACATGAACACTGAAGCTTTCTTT
CDR3aa: CASSASGNMNTEAFF

j_gene: TRBJ1-2
abundance: -
v_gene: TRBV5-1
d_gene: -
CDR3nt: TGCGCCAGCAGCCCAGAGGGAAATGGCTACACCTTC
CDR3aa: CASSPEGNGYTF

j_gene: TRBJ2-5
abundance: -
v_gene: TRBV5-1
d_gene: TRBD2
CDR3nt: TGCGCCAGCAGCTTGGCCCCCCCACTAGCGGAAGAGACCCAGTACTTC
CDR3aa: CASSLAPPLAEETQYF

j_gene: TRBJ2-3
abundance: -
v_gene: TRBV10-3
d_gene: -
CDR3nt: TGTGCCATCAGTGACGGGTCGGGTACAGATACGCAGTATTTT
CDR3aa: CAISDGSGTDTQYF

j_gene: TRBJ2-1
abundance: -
v_gene: TRBV30
d_gene: TRBD2
CDR3nt: TGTGCCTGGAGTGTGGGTGCTAGCGGCTCCTACAATGAGCAGTTCTTC
CDR3aa: CAWSVGASGSYNEQFF

j_gene: TRBJ2-1
abundance: few
v_gene: TRBV10-3
d_gene: TRBD1
CDR3nt: TGTGCCATCAGTGAGTCCGGGACAGGGTACTACAATGAGCAGTTCTTC
CDR3aa: CAISESGTGYYNEQFF

j_gene: TRBJ1-2
abundance: -
v_gene: TRBV4-1
d_gene: -
CDR3nt: TGCGCCAGCAGCCAAGCCAACTATGGCTACACCTTC
CDR3aa: CASSQANYGYTF

j_gene: TRBJ2-1
abundance: -
v_gene: TRBV5-1
d_gene: -
CDR3nt: TGCGCCAGCAGTTTAGCACAGGAGCCATACAATGAGCAGTTCTTC
CDR3aa: CASSLAQEPYNEQFF

j_gene: TRBJ2-5
abundance: once
v_gene: TRBV9
d_gene: TRBD2
CDR3nt: TGTGCCAGCAGCCCCTGGACTAGCGCTGAGACCCAGTACTTC
CDR3aa: CASSPWTSAETQYF

j_gene: TRBJ2-4
abundance: -
v_gene: TRBV7-3
d_gene: -
CDR3nt: TGTGCCAGCAGCTTCGATAGCGGTTCCCCCCAAAACATTCAGTACTTC
CDR3aa: CASSFDSGSPQNIQYF

j_gene: TRBJ2-7
abundance: once
v_gene: TRBV29-1
d_gene: -
CDR3nt: TGCAGCGTTGTAGGTACGGCGACAGCCCTAGGGAACGAGCAGTACTTC
CDR3aa: CSVVGTATALGNEQYF